This TCR beta chain was found in a study of cytomegalovirus exposure and HLA in healthy donors. Germline CDR1 reads MDHEN; CDR2 reads SYDVKM. V trimming: 8 bases; J trimming: 2 bases; junction bases outside the gene matches: 7. The CDR3 is made up of 14 amino acids. Researchers ran the PCR with 60 Vbeta and 13 Jbeta primers. The assay was immunoSEQ multiplex PCR, and TCRdb's table has in-frame clones only and misses some. The sample lists 100,000 to 150,000 clones; approximately 75% were seen once. Sequenced input: PBMCs. This sequence joins TRBV28 and TRBJ2-3; 7 nucleotides align to TRBD1. The clonotype originates from a woman in her forties or fifties in good health and CMV-seronegative. The CDR3 reads CASGRQGPTDTQYF. The CDR3 coding sequence is TGTGCCAGCGGGAGACAGGGACCCACAGATACGCAGTATTTT.